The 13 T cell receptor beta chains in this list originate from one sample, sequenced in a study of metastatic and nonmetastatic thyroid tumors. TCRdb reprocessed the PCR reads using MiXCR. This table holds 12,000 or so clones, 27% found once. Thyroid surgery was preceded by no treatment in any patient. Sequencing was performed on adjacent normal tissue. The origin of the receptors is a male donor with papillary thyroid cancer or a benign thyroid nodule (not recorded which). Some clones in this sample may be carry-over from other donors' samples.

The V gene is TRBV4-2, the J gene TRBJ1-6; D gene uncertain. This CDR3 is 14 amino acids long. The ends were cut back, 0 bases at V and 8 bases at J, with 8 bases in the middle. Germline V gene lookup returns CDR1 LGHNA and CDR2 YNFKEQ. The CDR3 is CASSQDQDYSPLHF. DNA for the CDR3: TGTGCCAGCAGCCAAGATCAGGATTATTCACCCCTCCACTTT.

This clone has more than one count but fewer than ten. The CDR3 nucleotides are TGTGCCAGCAGCCGGGACAGGGAGTCACCCCTCCACTTT. As protein: CASSRDRESPLHF. This chain joins TRBV6-4 and TRBJ1-4; 9 nucleotides agree with TRBD1. The DNA end is more similar to TRBJ1-6, so the J call may be wrong. Germline CDR1 is MRHNA and CDR2 is SNTAGT. The CDR3 length is 13 residues.

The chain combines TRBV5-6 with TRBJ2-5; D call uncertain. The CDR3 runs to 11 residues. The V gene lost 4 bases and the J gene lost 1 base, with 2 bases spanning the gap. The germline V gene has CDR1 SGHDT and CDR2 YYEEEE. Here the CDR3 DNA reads TGTGCCAGCAGCGTCCAAGAGACCCAGTACTTC. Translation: CASSVQETQYF.

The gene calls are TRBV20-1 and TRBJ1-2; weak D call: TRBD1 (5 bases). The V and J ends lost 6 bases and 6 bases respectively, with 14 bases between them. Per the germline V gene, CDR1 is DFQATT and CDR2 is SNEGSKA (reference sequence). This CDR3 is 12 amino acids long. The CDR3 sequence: CSATRGNDGYTF. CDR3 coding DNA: TGCAGTGCCACGCGGGGGAATGATGGCTACACCTTC.

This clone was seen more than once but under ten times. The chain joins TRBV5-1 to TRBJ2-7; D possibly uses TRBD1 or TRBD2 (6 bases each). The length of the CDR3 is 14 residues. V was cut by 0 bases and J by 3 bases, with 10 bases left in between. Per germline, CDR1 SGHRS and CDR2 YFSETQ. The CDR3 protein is CASSLAGGYYEQYF. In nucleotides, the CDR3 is TGCGCCAGCAGCTTGGCCGGGGGCTACTACGAGCAGTACTTC.

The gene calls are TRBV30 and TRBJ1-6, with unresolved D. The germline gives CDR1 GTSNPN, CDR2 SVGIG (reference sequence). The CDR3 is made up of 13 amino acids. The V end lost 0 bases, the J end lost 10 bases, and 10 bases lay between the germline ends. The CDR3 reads CAWSVLVLSPLHF. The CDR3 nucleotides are TGTGCCTGGAGTGTCCTCGTTTTGTCACCCCTCCACTTT.

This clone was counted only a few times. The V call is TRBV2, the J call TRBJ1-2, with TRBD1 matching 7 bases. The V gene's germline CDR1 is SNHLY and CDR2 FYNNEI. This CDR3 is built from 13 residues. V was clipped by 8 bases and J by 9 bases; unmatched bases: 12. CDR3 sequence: CASHPDRELSYTF. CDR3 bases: TGTGCCAGCCATCCCGACAGGGAGCTTAGCTACACCTTC.

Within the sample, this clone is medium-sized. CDR3 sequence: CASRAGVRRGTPNTGELFF. In DNA form, the CDR3 reads TGTGCCAGCCGTGCTGGGGTTCGACGGGGCACGCCAAACACCGGGGAGCTGTTTTTT. The V call is TRBV5-6, the J call TRBJ2-2; D may correspond to TRBD1 or TRBD2 (5 bases each). Germline CDR1 is SGHDT and CDR2 is YYEEEE. Trimming pared 7 bases from V and 2 bases from J, leaving 27 bases between. CDR3 length equals 19 residues.

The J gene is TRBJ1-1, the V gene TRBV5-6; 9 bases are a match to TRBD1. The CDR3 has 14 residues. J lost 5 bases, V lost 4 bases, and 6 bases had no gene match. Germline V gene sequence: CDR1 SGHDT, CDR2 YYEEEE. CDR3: CASSLGQGFTEAFF. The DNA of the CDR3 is TGTGCCAGCAGCCTGGGACAGGGATTTACTGAAGCTTTCTTT.

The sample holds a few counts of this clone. The CDR3 coding sequence is TGCAGTGCTAGATCCGGGCGAGGGGTAAATGAGCAGTTCTTC. Its translation: CSARSGRGVNEQFF. The chain recombines TRBV20-1 with TRBJ2-1; either TRBD1 or TRBD2 may fit D (5 bases each). Germline V gene sequence: CDR1 DFQATT, CDR2 SNEGSKA (reference sequence). V was pared by 2 bases and J by 7 bases, with 15 bases between. The CDR3 runs 14 residues.

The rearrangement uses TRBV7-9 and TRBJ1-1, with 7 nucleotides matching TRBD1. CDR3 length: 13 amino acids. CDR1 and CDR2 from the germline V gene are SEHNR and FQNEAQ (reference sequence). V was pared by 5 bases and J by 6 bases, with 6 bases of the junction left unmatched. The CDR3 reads CASSPRTGAEAFF. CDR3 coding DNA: TGTGCCAGCAGCCCCCGGACAGGAGCTGAAGCTTTCTTT.

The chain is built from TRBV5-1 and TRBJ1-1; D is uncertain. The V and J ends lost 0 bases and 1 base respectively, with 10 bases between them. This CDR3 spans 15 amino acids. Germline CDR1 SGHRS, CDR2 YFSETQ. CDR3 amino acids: CASSLVGVGNTEAFF. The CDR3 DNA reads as TGCGCCAGCAGCTTGGTTGGGGTGGGGAACACTGAAGCTTTCTTT. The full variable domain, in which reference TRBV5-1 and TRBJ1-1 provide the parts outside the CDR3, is KAGVTQTPRYLIKTRGQQVTLSCSPISGHRSVSWYQQTPGQGLQFLFEYFSETQRNKGNFPGRFSGRQFSNSRSEMNVSTLELGDSALYLCASSLVGVGNTEAFFGQGTRLTVV.

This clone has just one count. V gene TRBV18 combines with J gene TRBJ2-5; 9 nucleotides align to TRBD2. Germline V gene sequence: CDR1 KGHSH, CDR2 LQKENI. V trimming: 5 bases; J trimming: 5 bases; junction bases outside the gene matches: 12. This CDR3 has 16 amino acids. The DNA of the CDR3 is TGTGCCAGCTCAGCGAGCGGGGGGCGTCTCGGGGAGACCCAGTACTTC. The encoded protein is CASSASGGRLGETQYF.